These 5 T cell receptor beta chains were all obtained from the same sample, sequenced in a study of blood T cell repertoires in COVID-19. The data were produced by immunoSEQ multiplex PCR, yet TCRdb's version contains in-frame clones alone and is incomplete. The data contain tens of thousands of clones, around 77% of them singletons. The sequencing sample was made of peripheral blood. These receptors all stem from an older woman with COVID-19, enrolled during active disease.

The CDR3 bases are TGTGCCATCAGTGACGGCGGGGAGCTGTTTTTT. Amino acids: CAISDGGELFF. The V and J genes are TRBV10-3 and TRBJ2-2; D is undetermined. Germline V gene data show CDR1 as ENHRY and CDR2 as SYGVKD. This CDR3 is 11 amino acids long. With 3 bases removed from V and 7 bases from J, the gap between germline ends came to 3 bases.

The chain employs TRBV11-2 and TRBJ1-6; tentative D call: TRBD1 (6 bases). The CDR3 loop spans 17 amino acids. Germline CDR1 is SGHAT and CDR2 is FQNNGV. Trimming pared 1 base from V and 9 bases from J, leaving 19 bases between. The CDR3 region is CASSLGTGQSRFSPLHF. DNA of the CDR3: TGTGCCAGCAGCTTAGGTACCGGACAGTCACGATTTTCACCCCTCCACTTT.

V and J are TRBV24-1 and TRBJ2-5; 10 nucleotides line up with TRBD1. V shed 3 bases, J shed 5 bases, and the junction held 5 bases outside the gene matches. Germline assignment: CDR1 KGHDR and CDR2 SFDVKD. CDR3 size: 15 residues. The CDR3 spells CATSDVTGGRETQYF. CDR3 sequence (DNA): TGTGCCACCAGTGATGTGACAGGGGGCAGGGAGACCCAGTACTTC.

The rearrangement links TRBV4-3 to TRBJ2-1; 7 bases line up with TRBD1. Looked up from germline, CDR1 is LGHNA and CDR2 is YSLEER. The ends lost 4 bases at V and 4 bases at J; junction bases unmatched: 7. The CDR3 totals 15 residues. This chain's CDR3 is CASSRTTGRYNEQFF. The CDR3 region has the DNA TGCGCCAGCAGCCGTACGACAGGGCGATACAATGAGCAGTTCTTC.

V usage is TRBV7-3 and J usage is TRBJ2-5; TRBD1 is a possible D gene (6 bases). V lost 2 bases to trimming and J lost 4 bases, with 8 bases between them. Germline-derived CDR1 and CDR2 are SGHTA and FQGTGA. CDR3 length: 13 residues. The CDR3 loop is CASSLLGGETQYF. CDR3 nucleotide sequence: TGTGCCAGCAGCTTATTAGGGGGAGAGACCCAGTACTTC. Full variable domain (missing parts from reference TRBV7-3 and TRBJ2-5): GAGVSQTPSNKVTEKGKYVELRCDPISGHTALYWYRQSLGQGPEFLIYFQGTGAADDSGLPNDRFFAVRPEGSVSTLKIQRTERGDSAVYLCASSLLGGETQYFGPGTRLLVL.